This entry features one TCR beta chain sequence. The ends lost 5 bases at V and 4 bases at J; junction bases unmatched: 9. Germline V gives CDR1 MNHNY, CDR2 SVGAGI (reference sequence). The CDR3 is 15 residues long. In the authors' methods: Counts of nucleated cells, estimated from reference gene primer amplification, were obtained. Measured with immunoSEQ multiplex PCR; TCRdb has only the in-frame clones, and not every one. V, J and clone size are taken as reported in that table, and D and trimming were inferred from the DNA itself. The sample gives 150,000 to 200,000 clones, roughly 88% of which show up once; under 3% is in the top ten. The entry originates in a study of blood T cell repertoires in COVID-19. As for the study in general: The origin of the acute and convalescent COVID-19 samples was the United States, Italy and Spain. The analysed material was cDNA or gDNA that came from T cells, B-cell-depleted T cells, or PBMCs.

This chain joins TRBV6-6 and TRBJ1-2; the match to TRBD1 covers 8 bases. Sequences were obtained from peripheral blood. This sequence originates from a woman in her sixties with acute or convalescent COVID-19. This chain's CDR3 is CASSASEGQVYGYTF. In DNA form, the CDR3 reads TGTGCCAGCAGTGCCTCAGAGGGACAGGTCTATGGCTACACCTTC.